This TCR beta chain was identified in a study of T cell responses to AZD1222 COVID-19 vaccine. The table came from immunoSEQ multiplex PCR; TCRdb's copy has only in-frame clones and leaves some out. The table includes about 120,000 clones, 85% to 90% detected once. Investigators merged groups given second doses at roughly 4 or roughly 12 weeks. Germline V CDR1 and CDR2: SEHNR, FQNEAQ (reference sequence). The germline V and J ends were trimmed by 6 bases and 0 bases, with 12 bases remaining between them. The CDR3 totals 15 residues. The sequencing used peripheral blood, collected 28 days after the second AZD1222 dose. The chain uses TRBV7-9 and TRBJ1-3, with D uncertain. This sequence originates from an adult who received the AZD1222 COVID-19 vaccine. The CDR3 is CASRLQGGSGNTIYF. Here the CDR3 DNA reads TGTGCCAGCAGGTTACAAGGAGGCTCTGGAAACACCATATATTTT.